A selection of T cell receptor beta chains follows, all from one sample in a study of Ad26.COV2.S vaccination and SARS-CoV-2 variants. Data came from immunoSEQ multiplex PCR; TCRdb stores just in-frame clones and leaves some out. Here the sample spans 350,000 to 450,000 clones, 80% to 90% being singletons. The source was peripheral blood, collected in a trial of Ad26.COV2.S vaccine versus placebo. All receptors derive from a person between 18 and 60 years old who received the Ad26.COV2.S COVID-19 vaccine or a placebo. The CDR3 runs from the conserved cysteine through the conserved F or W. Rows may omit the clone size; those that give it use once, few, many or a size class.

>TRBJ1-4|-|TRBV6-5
CASSNTGVEKLFF
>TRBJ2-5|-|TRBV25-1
CASSAAGQTQYF
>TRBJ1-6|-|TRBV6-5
CASSWTGGNSPLHF
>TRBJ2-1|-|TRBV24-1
CATSDYPGAAFDEQFF
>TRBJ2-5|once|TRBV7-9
CASSPWLTGTQETQYF
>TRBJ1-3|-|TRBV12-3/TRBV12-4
CASSLLGNTIYF
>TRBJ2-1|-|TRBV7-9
CALRRGSSYNEQFF
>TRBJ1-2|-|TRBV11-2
CASSQPGRYGYTF
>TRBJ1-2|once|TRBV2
CASIPGTHTYGYTF
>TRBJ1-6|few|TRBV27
CASSLKPHSPLHF
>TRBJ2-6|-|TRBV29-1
CSVKTSAGANVLTF
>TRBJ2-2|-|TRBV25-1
CATRTGRYTGELFF
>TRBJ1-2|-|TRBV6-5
CASRDRVLYGYTF
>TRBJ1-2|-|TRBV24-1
CATSDTTGTGGAGGYTF
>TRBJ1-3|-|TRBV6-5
CASSTGTGGRNTIYF
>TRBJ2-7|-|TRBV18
CASSPKQGPSYEQYF
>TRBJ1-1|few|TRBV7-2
CASSLGVRGQRNTEAFF
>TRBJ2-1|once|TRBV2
CASRTPRANLNEQFF
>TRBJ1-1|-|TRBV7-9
CASSWVRGLDTEAFF
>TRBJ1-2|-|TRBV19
CASSITPTGTGGYGYTF
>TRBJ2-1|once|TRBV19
CASRPSGEGYNEQFF
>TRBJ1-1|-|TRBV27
CASSLRGGAAFF
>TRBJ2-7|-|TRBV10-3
CAISRGRLTYEQYF
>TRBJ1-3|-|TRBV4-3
CASSQDAGIGNTIYF